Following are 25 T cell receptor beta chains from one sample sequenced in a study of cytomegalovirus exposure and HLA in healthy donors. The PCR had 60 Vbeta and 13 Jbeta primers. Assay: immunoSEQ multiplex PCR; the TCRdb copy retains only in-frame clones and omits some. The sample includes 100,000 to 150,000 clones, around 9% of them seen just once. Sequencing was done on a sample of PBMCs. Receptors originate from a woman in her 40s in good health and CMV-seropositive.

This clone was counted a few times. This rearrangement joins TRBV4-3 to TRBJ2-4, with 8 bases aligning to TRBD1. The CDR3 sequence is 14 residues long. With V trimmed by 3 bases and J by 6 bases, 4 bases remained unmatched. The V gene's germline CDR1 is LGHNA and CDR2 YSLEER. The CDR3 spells CASSQNRGLNIQYF. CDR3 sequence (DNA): TGCGCCAGCAGCCAGAACAGGGGGTTAAACATTCAGTACTTC.

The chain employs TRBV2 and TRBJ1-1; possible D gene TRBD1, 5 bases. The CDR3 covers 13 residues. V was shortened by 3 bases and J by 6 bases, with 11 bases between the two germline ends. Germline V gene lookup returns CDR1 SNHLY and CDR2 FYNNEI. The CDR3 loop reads CASSDRVRPEAFF. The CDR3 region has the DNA TGTGCCAGCAGTGACAGGGTGCGTCCTGAAGCTTTCTTT.

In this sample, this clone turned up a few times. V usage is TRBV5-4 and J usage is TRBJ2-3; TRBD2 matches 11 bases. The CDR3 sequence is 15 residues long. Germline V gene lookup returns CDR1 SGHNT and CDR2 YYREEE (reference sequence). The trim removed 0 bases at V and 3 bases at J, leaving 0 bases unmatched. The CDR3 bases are TGTGCCAGCAGCTTGGCTAGCGGGGGGACAGATACGCAGTATTTT. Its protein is CASSLASGGTDTQYF.

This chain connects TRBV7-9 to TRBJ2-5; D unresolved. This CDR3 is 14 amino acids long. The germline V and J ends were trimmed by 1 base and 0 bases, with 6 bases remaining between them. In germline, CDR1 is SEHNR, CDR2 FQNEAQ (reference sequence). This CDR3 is CASSLGRDQETQYF. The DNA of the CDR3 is TGTGCCAGCAGCTTAGGACGGGACCAAGAGACCCAGTACTTC.

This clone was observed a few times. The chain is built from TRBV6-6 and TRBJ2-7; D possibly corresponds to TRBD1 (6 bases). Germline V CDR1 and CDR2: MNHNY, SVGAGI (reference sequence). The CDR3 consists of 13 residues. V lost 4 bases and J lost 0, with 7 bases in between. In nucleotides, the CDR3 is TGTGCCAGCAGTTGGGACAACTCCTACGAGCAGTACTTC. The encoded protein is CASSWDNSYEQYF.

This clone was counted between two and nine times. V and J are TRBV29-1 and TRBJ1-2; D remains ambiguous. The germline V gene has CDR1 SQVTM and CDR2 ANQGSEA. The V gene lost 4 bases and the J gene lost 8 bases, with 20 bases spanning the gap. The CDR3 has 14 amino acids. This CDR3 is CSVAQDNGISGYTF. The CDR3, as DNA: TGCAGCGTTGCCCAAGATAACGGGATTAGCGGCTACACCTTC.

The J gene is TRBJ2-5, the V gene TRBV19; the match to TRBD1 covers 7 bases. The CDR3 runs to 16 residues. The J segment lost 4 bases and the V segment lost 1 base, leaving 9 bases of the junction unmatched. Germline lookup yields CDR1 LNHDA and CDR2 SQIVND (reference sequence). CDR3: CASSIARTGRAETQYF. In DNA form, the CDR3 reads TGTGCCAGTAGTATAGCACGGACAGGAAGGGCAGAGACCCAGTACTTC.

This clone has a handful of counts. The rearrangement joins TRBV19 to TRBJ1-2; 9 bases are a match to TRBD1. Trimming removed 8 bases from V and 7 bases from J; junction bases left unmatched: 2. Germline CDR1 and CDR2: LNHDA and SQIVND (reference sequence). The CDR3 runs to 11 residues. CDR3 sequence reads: CASGQGLGYTF. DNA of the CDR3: TGTGCCAGTGGACAGGGGCTTGGCTACACCTTC.

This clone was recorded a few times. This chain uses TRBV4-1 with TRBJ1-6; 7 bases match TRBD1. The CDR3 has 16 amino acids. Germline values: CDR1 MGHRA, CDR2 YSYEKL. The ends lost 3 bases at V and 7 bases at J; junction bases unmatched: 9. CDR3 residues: CASSHRGQADNSPLHF. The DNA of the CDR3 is TGCGCCAGCAGCCATCGCGGACAGGCTGACAATTCACCCCTCCACTTT.

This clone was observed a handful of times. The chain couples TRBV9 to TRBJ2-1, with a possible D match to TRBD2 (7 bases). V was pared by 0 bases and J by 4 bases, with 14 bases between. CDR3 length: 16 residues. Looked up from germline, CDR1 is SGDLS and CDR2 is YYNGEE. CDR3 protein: CASSVEGGALYNEQFF. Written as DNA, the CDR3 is TGTGCCAGCAGCGTAGAAGGGGGGGCCCTATACAATGAGCAGTTCTTC.

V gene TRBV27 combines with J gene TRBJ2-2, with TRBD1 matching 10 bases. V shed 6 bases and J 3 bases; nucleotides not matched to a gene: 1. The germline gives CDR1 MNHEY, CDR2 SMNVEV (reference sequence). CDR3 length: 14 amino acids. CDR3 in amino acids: CASSGQGDTGELFF. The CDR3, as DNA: TGTGCCAGCAGCGGACAGGGGGACACCGGGGAGCTGTTTTTT.

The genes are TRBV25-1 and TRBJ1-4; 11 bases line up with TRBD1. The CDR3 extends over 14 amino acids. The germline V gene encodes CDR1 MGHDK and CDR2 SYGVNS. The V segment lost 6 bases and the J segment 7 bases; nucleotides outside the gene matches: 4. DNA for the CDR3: TGTGCCAGCAGGGGGACAGGGGGACTTGAAAAACTGTTTTTT. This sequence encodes CASRGTGGLEKLFF.

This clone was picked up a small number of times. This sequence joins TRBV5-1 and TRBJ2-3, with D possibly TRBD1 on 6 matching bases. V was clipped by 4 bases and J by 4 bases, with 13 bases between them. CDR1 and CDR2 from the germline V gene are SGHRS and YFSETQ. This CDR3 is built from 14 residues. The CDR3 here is CASSDPQGPDTQYF. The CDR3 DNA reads TGCGCCAGCAGCGATCCACAGGGCCCAGATACGCAGTATTTT. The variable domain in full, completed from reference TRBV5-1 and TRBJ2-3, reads KAGVTQTPRYLIKTRGQQVTLSCSPISGHRSVSWYQQTPGQGLQFLFEYFSETQRNKGNFPGRFSGRQFSNSRSEMNVSTLELGDSALYLCASSDPQGPDTQYFGPGTRLTVL.

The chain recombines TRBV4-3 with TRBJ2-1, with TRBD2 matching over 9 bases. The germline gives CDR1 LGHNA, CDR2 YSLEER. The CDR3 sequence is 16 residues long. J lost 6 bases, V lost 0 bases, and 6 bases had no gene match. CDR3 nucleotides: TGCGCCAGCAGCCAAGATCTGCTAGCGGGGACCAATGAGCAGTTCTTC. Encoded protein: CASSQDLLAGTNEQFF.

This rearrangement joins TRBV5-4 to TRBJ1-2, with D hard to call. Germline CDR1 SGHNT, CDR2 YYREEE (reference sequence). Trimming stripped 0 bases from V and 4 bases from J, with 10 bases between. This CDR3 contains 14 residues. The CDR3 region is CASSLAGNGYGYTF. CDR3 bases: TGTGCCAGCAGCTTGGCGGGAAATGGCTATGGCTACACCTTC.

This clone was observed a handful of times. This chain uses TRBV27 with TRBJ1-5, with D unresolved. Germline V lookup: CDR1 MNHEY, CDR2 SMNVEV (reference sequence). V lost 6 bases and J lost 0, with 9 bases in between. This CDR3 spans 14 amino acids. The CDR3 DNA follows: TGTGCCAGCAGCCCTACAGATAGCAATCAGCCCCAGCATTTT. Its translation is CASSPTDSNQPQHF.

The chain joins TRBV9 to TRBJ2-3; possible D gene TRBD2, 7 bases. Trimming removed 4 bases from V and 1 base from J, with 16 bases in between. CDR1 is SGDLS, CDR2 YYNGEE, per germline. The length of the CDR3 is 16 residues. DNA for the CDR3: TGTGCCAGCAGCCCCCCGGGGGCGGGAGGCACAGATACGCAGTATTTT. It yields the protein CASSPPGAGGTDTQYF.

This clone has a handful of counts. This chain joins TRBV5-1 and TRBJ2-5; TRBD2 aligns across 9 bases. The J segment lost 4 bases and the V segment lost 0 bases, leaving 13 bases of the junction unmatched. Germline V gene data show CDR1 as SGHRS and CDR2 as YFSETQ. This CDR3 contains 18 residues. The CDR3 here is CASSLVLGSGGVGETQYF. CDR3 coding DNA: TGCGCCAGCAGCTTGGTACTAGGTAGCGGGGGTGTTGGAGAGACCCAGTACTTC.

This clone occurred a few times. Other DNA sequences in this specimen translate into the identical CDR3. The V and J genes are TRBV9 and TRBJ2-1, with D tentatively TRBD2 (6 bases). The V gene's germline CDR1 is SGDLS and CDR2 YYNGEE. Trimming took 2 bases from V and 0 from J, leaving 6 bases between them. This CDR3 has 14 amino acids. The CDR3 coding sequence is TGTGCCAGCAGCGTCGGGGGCTCCTACAATGAGCAGTTCTTC. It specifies CASSVGGSYNEQFF.

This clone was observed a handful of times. The CDR3 loop reads CASLGGGVSNQPQHF. The CDR3 nucleotides read TGTGCCAGCTTGGGGGGGGGCGTGAGCAATCAGCCCCAGCATTTT. This chain links TRBV6-1 with TRBJ1-5, with D possibly TRBD1 on 6 matching bases. The CDR3 contains 15 residues. The V gene's germline CDR1 is MNHNS and CDR2 SASEGT. V was shortened by 8 bases and J by 1 base, with 15 bases between the two germline ends.

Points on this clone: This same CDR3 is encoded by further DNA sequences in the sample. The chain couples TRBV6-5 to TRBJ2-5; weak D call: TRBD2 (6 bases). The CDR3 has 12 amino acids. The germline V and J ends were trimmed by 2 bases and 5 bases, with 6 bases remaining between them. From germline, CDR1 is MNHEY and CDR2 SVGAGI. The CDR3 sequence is CASSYGGETQYF. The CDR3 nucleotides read TGTGCCAGCAGTTACGGGGGGGAGACCCAGTACTTC.

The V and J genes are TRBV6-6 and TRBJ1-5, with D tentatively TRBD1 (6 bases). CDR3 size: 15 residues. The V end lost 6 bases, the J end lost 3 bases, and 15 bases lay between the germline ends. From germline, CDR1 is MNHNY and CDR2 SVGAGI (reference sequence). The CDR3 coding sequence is TGTGCCAGCAGCCGACGTGGACAGACCAATCAGCCCCAGCATTTT. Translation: CASSRRGQTNQPQHF.

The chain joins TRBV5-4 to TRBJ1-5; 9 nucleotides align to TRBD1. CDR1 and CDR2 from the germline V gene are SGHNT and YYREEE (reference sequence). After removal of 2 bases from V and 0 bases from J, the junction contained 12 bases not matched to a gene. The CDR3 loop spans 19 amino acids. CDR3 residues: CASSLVRFGTGNSNQPQHF. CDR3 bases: TGTGCCAGCAGCTTAGTGCGGTTTGGGACAGGGAATAGCAATCAGCCCCAGCATTTT.

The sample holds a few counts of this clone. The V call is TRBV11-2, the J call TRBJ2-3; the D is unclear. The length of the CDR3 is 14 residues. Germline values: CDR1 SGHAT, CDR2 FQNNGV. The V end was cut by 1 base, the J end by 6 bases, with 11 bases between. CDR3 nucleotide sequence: TGTGCCAGCAGCTTAGGCAGGCCTGGGGATACGCAGTATTTT. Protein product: CASSLGRPGDTQYF.

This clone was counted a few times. The DNA for the CDR3 is TGTGCCAGCAGTCATACAGCGCCGCGGGACTATGGCTACACCTTC. This encodes CASSHTAPRDYGYTF. The rearrangement links TRBV6-6 to TRBJ1-2; D not resolved. V was trimmed by 5 bases and J by 3 bases, leaving 16 bases between them. The CDR3 sequence is 15 residues long. Germline lookup yields CDR1 MNHNY and CDR2 SVGAGI (reference sequence).